Listed below are T cell receptor beta chains from one sample, sequenced in a study of blood T cell repertoires in COVID-19. The data were produced by immunoSEQ multiplex PCR, yet TCRdb's version contains in-frame clones alone and is incomplete. The profile covers approximately 70,000 clones, with about nine tenths appearing a single time and roughly 4.6% taken by the ten largest. Sequencing was performed on peripheral blood. Source of these receptors: a human donor in a cohort sampled during active COVID-19. The CDR3 runs from the conserved cysteine through the conserved F or W. Each record gives: J gene, V gene, D gene, clone size, CDR3 DNA, CDR3 protein. D genes are given only for firm matches. Expanded clones are given a class, and other clones once, few, many or no size at all.

J: TRBJ2-5
V: TRBV3-1/TRBV3-2
D: .
size: .
DNA: TGTGCCAGCAGCCAAGATCTTAGGGGACTGGAAGAGACCCAGTACTTC
CDR3: CASSQDLRGLEETQYF

J: TRBJ1-5
V: TRBV19
D: .
size: .
DNA: TGTGCCAGTAGGAATGTCGGTAGCAATCAGCCCCAGCATTTT
CDR3: CASRNVGSNQPQHF

J: TRBJ2-1
V: TRBV5-4
D: .
size: .
DNA: TGTGCCAGCAGCCCACGTGACGGGAGAGCTGAGCAGTTCTTC
CDR3: CASSPRDGRAEQFF

J: TRBJ2-5
V: TRBV3-1/TRBV3-2
D: TRBD1
size: .
DNA: TGTGCCAGCAGCCAAGACAGGGGGCGGGGGACCCAGTACTTC
CDR3: CASSQDRGRGTQYF

J: TRBJ2-7
V: TRBV2
D: TRBD1
size: few
DNA: TGTGCCAGCAGTGAAATAGGAGACAGGGGGACCTACGAGCAGTACTTC
CDR3: CASSEIGDRGTYEQYF

J: TRBJ2-2
V: TRBV5-4
D: .
size: .
DNA: TGTGCCAGCACGCAGGGGTACACCGGGGAGCTGTTTTTT
CDR3: CASTQGYTGELFF

J: TRBJ2-3
V: TRBV19
D: .
size: .
DNA: TGTGCCAGTAACGTGGGGGGGCCTCCGGATACGCAGTATTTT
CDR3: CASNVGGPPDTQYF

J: TRBJ1-6
V: TRBV5-1
D: .
size: .
DNA: TGCGCCAGCAGCCCGGTTGGGGGGGCCATAAATTCACCCCTCCACTTT
CDR3: CASSPVGGAINSPLHF

J: TRBJ2-1
V: TRBV19
D: TRBD1
size: .
DNA: TGTGCCACCACGGGACAGGGCATCAATGAGCAGTTCTTC
CDR3: CATTGQGINEQFF

J: TRBJ1-3
V: TRBV5-1
D: .
size: .
DNA: TGCGCCAGCAGCCGGGACGGACAGCTGAGCTCTGGAAACACCATATATTTT
CDR3: CASSRDGQLSSGNTIYF

J: TRBJ2-3
V: TRBV10-3
D: .
size: .
DNA: TGTGCCATCAGCCCTCGCGCAGATACGCAGTATTTT
CDR3: CAISPRADTQYF

J: TRBJ2-2
V: TRBV3-1/TRBV3-2
D: TRBD1
size: .
DNA: TGTGCCAGCAGCCAGGGGACAGGGGCGGGCACCGGGGAGCTGTTTTTT
CDR3: CASSQGTGAGTGELFF

J: TRBJ2-2
V: TRBV18
D: .
size: .
DNA: TGTGCCAGCTCACCAAGCTGGGAGAAGGGCGGGGAGCTGTTTTTT
CDR3: CASSPSWEKGGELFF

J: TRBJ2-7
V: TRBV28
D: TRBD2
size: .
DNA: TGTGCCAGCAGTTTAGGCGGGGGTTTTCTCAGCCCCGACTACGAGCAGTACTTC
CDR3: CASSLGGGFLSPDYEQYF

J: TRBJ1-5
V: TRBV7-2
D: .
size: .
DNA: TGTGCCAGCAGCTTGGGACAAGGACAGCCCCAGCATTTT
CDR3: CASSLGQGQPQHF

J: TRBJ2-7
V: TRBV5-1
D: .
size: .
DNA: TGCGCCAGCAGCCGAACAGGGAACTACGAGCAGTACTTC
CDR3: CASSRTGNYEQYF

J: TRBJ1-1
V: TRBV5-4
D: TRBD1
size: .
DNA: TGTGCCAGCAGCGCCCGCGGACAGGTCGGCACTGAAGCTTTCTTT
CDR3: CASSARGQVGTEAFF

J: TRBJ1-4
V: TRBV11-2
D: .
size: once
DNA: TGTGCCAGCAGCTTAAGGAGTAGGGGTCTTTCGGAAAAACTGTTTTTT
CDR3: CASSLRSRGLSEKLFF

J: TRBJ2-1
V: TRBV5-8
D: .
size: .
DNA: TGTGCCAGCAGCTTGTTGAGCGGGCTTTGGCCCTCCTACAATGAGCAGTTCTTC
CDR3: CASSLLSGLWPSYNEQFF

J: TRBJ1-1
V: TRBV5-5
D: TRBD1
size: .
DNA: TGTGCCAGCAGCTTGGCCCTGACAGGGGCCCCGAACACTGAAGCTTTCTTT
CDR3: CASSLALTGAPNTEAFF

J: TRBJ2-3
V: TRBV7-3
D: TRBD2
size: .
DNA: TGTGCCAGCAGCTTAGGCCTAGCGGGGGCAAGTACGCAGTATTTT
CDR3: CASSLGLAGASTQYF

J: TRBJ2-4
V: TRBV13
D: .
size: .
DNA: TGTGCCAGCAGCTCCCGGGAACGAGCCAAAAACATTCAGTACTTC
CDR3: CASSSRERAKNIQYF

J: TRBJ1-5
V: TRBV30
D: .
size: .
DNA: TGTGCCTGGAAGGGCAGGGGCGAGCCCCAGCATTTT
CDR3: CAWKGRGEPQHF